Sequencing of this T cell receptor beta chain was carried out in a study of CD4+ T cells in melanoma. The CDR3 spans 15 residues. Germline CDR1 reads LNHDA; CDR2 reads SQIVND (reference sequence). Trimming pared 6 bases from V and 5 bases from J, leaving 17 bases between. Method: immunoSEQ multiplex PCR; TCRdb's copy keeps in-frame clones and lacks some. Of around 10,000 clones detected, approximately 67% appear once; the ten largest clones hold more than 9.5%. The V and J genes are TRBV19 and TRBJ1-5, with D unclear. This TCR came from a human donor with melanoma. The specimen sequenced was cells from a culture (not recorded whether cultured in vitro). DNA of the CDR3: TGTGCCAGTAGAGCGGCCTGGGGAGGCGATCAGCCCCAGCATTTT. It encodes CASRAAWGGDQPQHF.